The subject of this entry is one TCR beta chain. The data belong to a study of blood T cell repertoires in COVID-19. Study overall: The United States, Italy and Spain were the sources of the acute and convalescent COVID-19 samples. From T cells, B-cell-depleted T cells, or PBMCs came the material, which was cDNA or gDNA.

The V segment lost 3 bases and the J segment 8 bases; nucleotides outside the gene matches: 13. The germline V gene encodes CDR1 SGDLS and CDR2 YYNGEE. CDR3 length: 16 amino acids. Original data processing: Amplified reference gene primers provided the basis for estimating nucleated cell counts. Method: immunoSEQ multiplex PCR; TCRdb's copy keeps in-frame clones and lacks some. The D gene and trimming were derived from the DNA, and the V and J assignments and clone size from that table. The sample carries some 330,000 clones, over 75% recorded once. Sequenced: peripheral blood. This chain joins TRBV9 and TRBJ2-1; 8 positions match TRBD2. The TCR originated in a woman aged 45-60 years with active or convalescent COVID-19. The CDR3 DNA follows: TGTGCCAGCAGCGCCAGTATAGCGGGAAAGGGGGATGAGCAGTTCTTC. Protein: CASSASIAGKGDEQFF.